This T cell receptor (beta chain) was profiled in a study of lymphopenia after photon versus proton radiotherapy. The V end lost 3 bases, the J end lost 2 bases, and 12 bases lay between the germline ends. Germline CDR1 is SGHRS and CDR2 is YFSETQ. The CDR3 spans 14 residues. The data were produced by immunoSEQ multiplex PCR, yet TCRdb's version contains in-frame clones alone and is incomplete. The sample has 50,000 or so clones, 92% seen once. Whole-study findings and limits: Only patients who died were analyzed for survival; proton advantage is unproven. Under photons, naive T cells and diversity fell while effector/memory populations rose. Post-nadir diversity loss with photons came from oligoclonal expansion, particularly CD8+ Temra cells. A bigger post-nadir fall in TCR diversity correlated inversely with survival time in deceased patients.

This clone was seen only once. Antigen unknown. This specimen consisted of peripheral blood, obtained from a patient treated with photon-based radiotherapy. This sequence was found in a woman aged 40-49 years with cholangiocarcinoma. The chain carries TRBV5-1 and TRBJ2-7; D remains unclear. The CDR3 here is CASSSPDGTYEQYF. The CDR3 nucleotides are TGCGCCAGCAGCTCGCCGGACGGAACCTACGAGCAGTACTTC.